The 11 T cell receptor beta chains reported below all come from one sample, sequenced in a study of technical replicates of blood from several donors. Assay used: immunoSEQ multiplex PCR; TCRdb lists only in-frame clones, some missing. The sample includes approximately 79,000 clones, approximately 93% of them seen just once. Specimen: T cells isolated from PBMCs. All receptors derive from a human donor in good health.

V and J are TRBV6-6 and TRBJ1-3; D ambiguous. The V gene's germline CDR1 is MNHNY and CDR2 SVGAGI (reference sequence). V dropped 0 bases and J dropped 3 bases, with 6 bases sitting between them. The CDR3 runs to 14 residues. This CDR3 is CASSYSGDGNTIYF. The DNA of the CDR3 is TGTGCCAGCAGTTACTCGGGAGATGGAAACACCATATATTTT.

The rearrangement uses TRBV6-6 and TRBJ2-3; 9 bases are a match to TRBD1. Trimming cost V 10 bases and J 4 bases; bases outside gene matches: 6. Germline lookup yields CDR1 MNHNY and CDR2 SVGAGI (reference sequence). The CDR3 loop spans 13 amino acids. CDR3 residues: CANGDRAADTQYF. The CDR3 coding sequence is TGTGCCAACGGGGACAGGGCCGCAGATACGCAGTATTTT.

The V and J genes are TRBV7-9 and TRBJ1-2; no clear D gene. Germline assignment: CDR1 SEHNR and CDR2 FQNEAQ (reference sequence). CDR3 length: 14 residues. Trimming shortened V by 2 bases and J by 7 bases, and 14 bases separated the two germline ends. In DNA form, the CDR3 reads TGTGCCAGCAGCTTACCGGGAACGGGCGCTGGCTACACCTTC. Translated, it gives CASSLPGTGAGYTF.

The CDR3: CATSARGQVYQPQHF. CDR3 DNA sequence: TGTGCCACCAGCGCCAGGGGGCAGGTTTATCAGCCCCAGCATTTT. The J gene is TRBJ1-5, the V gene TRBV15; 8 bases align to TRBD1. The V gene's germline CDR1 is LNHNV and CDR2 YYDKDF (reference sequence). The ends lost 5 bases at V and 5 bases at J; junction bases unmatched: 8. The CDR3 covers 15 residues.

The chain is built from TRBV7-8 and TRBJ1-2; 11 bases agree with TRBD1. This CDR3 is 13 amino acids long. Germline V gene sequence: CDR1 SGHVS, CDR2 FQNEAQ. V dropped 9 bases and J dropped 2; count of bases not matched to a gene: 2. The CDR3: CASGQGANYGYTF. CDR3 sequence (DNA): TGTGCCAGTGGACAGGGGGCGAACTATGGCTACACCTTC.

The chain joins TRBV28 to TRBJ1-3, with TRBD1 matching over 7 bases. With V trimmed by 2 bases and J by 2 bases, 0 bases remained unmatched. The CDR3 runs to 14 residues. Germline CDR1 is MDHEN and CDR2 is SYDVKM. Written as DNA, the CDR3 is TGTGCCAGCAGTTTAGACAGGGCTGGAAACACCATATATTTT. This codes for CASSLDRAGNTIYF.

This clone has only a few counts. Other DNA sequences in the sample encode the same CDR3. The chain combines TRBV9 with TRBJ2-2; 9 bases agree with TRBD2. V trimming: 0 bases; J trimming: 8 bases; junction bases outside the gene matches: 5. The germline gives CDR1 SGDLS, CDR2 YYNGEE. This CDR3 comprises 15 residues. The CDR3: CASSVEAGGTGELFF. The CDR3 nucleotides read TGTGCCAGCAGCGTAGAAGCGGGAGGAACTGGGGAGCTGTTTTTT.

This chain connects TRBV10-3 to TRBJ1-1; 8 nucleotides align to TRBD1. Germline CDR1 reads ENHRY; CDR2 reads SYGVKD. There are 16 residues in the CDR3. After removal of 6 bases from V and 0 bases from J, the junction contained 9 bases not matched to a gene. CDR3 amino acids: CAIRGAGGLMNTEAFF. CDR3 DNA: TGTGCCATCAGGGGGGCAGGGGGCCTCATGAACACTGAAGCTTTCTTT.

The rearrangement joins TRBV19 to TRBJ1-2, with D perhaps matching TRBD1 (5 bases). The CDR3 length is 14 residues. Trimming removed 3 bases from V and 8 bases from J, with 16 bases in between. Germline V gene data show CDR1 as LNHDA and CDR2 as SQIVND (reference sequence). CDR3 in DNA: TGTGCCAGTAGTATGATGACAGCCAGCAGGGGCTACACCTTC. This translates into CASSMMTASRGYTF.

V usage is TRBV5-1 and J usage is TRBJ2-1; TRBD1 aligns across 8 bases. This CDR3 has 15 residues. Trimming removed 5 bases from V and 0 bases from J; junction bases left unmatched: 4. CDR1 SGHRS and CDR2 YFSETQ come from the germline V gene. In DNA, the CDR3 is TGCGCCAGCAGTTGGACAGGGAGCTCCTACAATGAGCAGTTCTTC. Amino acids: CASSWTGSSYNEQFF.

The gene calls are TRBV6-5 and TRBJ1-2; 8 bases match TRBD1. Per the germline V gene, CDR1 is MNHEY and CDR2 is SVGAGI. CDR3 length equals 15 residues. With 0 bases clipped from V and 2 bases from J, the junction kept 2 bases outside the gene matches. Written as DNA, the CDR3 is TGTGCCAGCAGTTACTCCAGGGACAGGAACTATGGCTACACCTTC. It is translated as CASSYSRDRNYGYTF.